This TCR beta chain originates from a study of blood T cell repertoires in COVID-19. Study as a whole: Acute and convalescent COVID-19 samples came from the United States, Italy and Spain. Nucleic acid was either cDNA or gDNA, and it came from T cells, B-cell-depleted T cells, or PBMCs.

CDR1 is MDHEN, CDR2 SYDVKM, per germline. The CDR3 loop spans 16 amino acids. The J segment lost 3 bases and the V segment lost 5 bases, leaving 10 bases of the junction unmatched. In the original workflow: By means of reference gene primer amplification, nucleated cell counts were estimated. The assay was immunoSEQ multiplex PCR, and TCRdb's table has in-frame clones only and misses some. V and J calls plus clone size are reproduced from that table; the DNA served to infer D and trimming. The profile covers some 150,000 clones, with approximately 80% appearing a single time and 8.8% taken by the ten largest.

This chain links TRBV28 with TRBJ1-5; 7 positions match TRBD1. The sample taken for sequencing was peripheral blood. The origin of this receptor is a woman over 75 in a cohort sampled during active or convalescent COVID-19. The CDR3 DNA reads TGTGCCAGCAGTCTCCTTGACAGGGTCCCCAATCAGCCCCAGCATTTT. As protein: CASSLLDRVPNQPQHF.